Listed below are T cell receptor beta chains from one sample, sequenced in a study of blood T cells in healthy people across ages. MiXCR, applied by TCRdb to the 5' RACE reads, yields one record per CDR3 protein. This sample yields 380,000 or so distinct CDR3 sequences, of which about half are seen a single time; about 54% belongs to the top ten. The sequencing sample was made of blood. The receptors come from a man between 60 and 75 years old in good health. CDR3s include the opening cysteine and the closing phenylalanine or tryptophan. Each record gives: J gene, D gene, V gene, clone size, CDR3 DNA, CDR3 protein. D genes are given only for firm matches. A clone size is listed for some rows: how often the clone was seen (once, few, many), or a class if it is expanded.

TRBJ1-4 | . | TRBV7-9 | many | TGTGCCAGCAGCTTAGGTTTCCGGGGGAATGAAAAACTGTTTTTT | CASSLGFRGNEKLFF
TRBJ2-5 | TRBD2 | TRBV3-1 | . | TGTGCCAGCAGCCAGGTACTAGCGGGAGTGTTACGAGAGACCCAGTACTTC | CASSQVLAGVLRETQYF
TRBJ2-7 | . | TRBV6-6 | many | TGTGCCAGCAGTTCCGACGGGCGGGTCGGCGAGCAGTACTTC | CASSSDGRVGEQYF
TRBJ2-6 | . | TRBV11-2 | . | TGTGCCAGCAGCTCCAGGGGGAGGGGGCGTTCTATCAATGGGGCCAACGTCCTGACTTTC | CASSSRGRGRSINGANVLTF
TRBJ2-1 | . | TRBV3-1 | . | TGTGCCACCTCCTACACGGGTCATGAGCAGTTCTTC | CATSYTGHEQFF
TRBJ2-5 | TRBD2 | TRBV5-4 | . | TGTGCCAGCAGCCACGTAGCGGGAGGGCTCGATGAGCAGTACTTC | CASSHVAGGLDEQYF
TRBJ2-7 | . | TRBV29-1 | . | TGCAGCGTTGCCCAACCAGGACACCAGTACGAGCAGTACTTC | CSVAQPGHQYEQYF
TRBJ1-5 | . | TRBV10-3 | . | TGTGCCATCAGTGAGTCGTCGCGGGATAGCAATCAGCCCCAGCATTTT | CAISESSRDSNQPQHF
TRBJ2-7 | TRBD1 | TRBV7-9 | few | TGTGCCAGCAGCCTAGAACGGACAGGGCACTACGAGCAGTACTTC | CASSLERTGHYEQYF
TRBJ1-5 | . | TRBV6-2/TRBV6-3 | . | TGTGCCAGCCGAAGGGACCGAGCATTGGGACAGCCCCAGCATTTT | CASRRDRALGQPQHF
TRBJ2-7 | . | TRBV7-8 | . | TGTGCCGGAGGGGACTCCTGGAACGAGCAGTACTTC | CAGGDSWNEQYF
TRBJ2-3 | TRBD2 | TRBV14 | few | TGTGCCAGCAGCCAAGATGTCCTAGCGGTTATCACAGATACGCAGTATTTT | CASSQDVLAVITDTQYF
TRBJ1-2 | . | TRBV12-3/TRBV12-4 | . | TGTGCCAGCAGTTTAGCGGTCCGTAACTATGGCTACACCTTC | CASSLAVRNYGYTF
TRBJ1-5 | . | TRBV12-3/TRBV12-4 | few | TGTGCCAGCAGCTCGGTGGGGGGGTTGAGGAATCAGCCCCAGCATTTT | CASSSVGGLRNQPQHF
TRBJ2-5 | . | TRBV29-1 | . | TGCAGCGTTGTTAAGCAGGGCGGTCAAGAGACCCAGTACTTC | CSVVKQGGQETQYF
TRBJ2-7 | . | TRBV7-2 | few | TGTGCCAGCTCCAGTTCCTCCTCCTACGAGCAGTACTTC | CASSSSSSYEQYF
TRBJ1-6 | . | TRBV12-3/TRBV12-4 | . | TGTGCCAGCAGTGGGTTGACAGAGTATAATTCACCCCTCCACTTT | CASSGLTEYNSPLHF
TRBJ1-2 | . | TRBV29-1 | many | TGCAGCGTTAACAGGGATGGCTACACCTTC | CSVNRDGYTF